This T cell receptor (beta chain) originates from a study of cytomegalovirus exposure and HLA in healthy donors. Overall study context: Early release data held about 92 million unique TCRs from HLA-typed donors. Researchers found that about 84% of over 350 genotyped donors fell within the Caucasian-associated ancestry cluster.

V shed 4 bases and J 1 base; nucleotides not matched to a gene: 6. CDR3 length equals 15 residues. Germline assignment: CDR1 SGHRS and CDR2 YFSETQ. Primers: 60 Vbeta forward and 13 Jbeta reverse. Some clones are missing from TCRdb's copy, which holds only in-frame ones; the method was immunoSEQ multiplex PCR. Here the sample spans more than 100,000 clones, more than 75% being singletons. The chain couples TRBV5-1 to TRBJ1-1; 8 nucleotides align to TRBD1. Sequenced sample: PBMCs. This clonotype was obtained from a male donor in good health and CMV-seronegative. The CDR3 coding sequence is TGCGCCAGCAGCCCGATCGGGACAGGGAACACTGAAGCTTTCTTT. Residues: CASSPIGTGNTEAFF.